This T cell receptor beta chain was identified during a study of cytomegalovirus exposure and HLA in healthy donors. The PCR was carried out with 60 Vbeta primers and 13 Jbeta primers. Sequencing used immunoSEQ multiplex PCR; TCRdb keeps in-frame clones, though not all of them. The data show around 200,000 clones, 80% seen once. Whole-study findings and limits: Some TCR beta chains (over 150 of them) were listed as cytomegalovirus-associated.

With respect to this clone: The antigen remains undetermined.

V lost 8 bases and J 9 bases, leaving 11 bases between the germline ends. Germline V CDR1 and CDR2: MNHNY, SVGAGI (reference sequence). The CDR3 is 11 residues long. The chain links TRBV6-6 to TRBJ2-1; D perhaps matches TRBD2 (5 bases). The material sequenced was PBMCs. This sequence was found in a boy between 10 and 17 years old in good health and CMV-seronegative. The CDR3 region is CASGLGSEQFF. The CDR3 nucleotides read TGTGCCAGCGGGCTAGGGAGTGAGCAGTTCTTC.